One sample yielded the 16 T cell receptor beta chains listed below, sequenced in a study of CD8 T cells in Susac syndrome. Random hexamers served to reverse transcribe roughly 0.45 to 1 ug RNA. TCRdb reanalysed the immunoSEQ multiplex PCR reads using MiXCR and keeps one entry per CDR3 protein. Counted here are tens of thousands of distinct CDR3 sequences, 93% occurring once; the ten biggest clones make up over 0.12%. Sequencing used CD4+ T cells from PBMCs. All receptors come from a human donor with Susac syndrome.

The chain carries TRBV7-2 and TRBJ2-5; the match to TRBD2 covers 8 bases. The V gene's germline CDR1 is SGHTA and CDR2 FQGNSA. The CDR3 is 15 residues long. The V segment lost 2 bases and the J segment 3 bases; nucleotides outside the gene matches: 5. DNA for the CDR3: TGTGCCAGCAGCTTAATGGCGCGGGGGGAAGAGACCCAGTACTTC. This encodes CASSLMARGEETQYF.

This chain joins TRBV29-1 and TRBJ1-1, with D possibly TRBD1 on 5 matching bases. Trimming pared 6 bases from V and 9 bases from J, leaving 11 bases between. The CDR3 has 10 residues. From germline, CDR1 is SQVTM and CDR2 ANQGSEA. This CDR3 is CSVNQGKAFF. As DNA, the CDR3 is TGCAGCGTGAATCAGGGCAAAGCTTTCTTT.

The chain links TRBV19 to TRBJ2-7; 10 bases agree with TRBD2. J gave up 2 bases and V 2 bases, and 6 bases lay outside the gene matches. The CDR3 is 16 residues long. Germline V lookup: CDR1 LNHDA, CDR2 SQIVND (reference sequence). As DNA, the CDR3 is TGTGCCAGTAGTATACAGCGGGGGGGCCCCGCCTACGAGCAGTACTTC. It translates to CASSIQRGGPAYEQYF.

This clonotype came up once. CDR3 nucleotide sequence: TGTGCCAGCAGTCCTACGGGACGGGATAATGAAAAACTGTTTTTT. Residues: CASSPTGRDNEKLFF. The chain couples TRBV12-3 or TRBV12-4 to TRBJ1-4; TRBD1 is a possible D gene (5 bases). This CDR3 has 15 residues. Deletions cut 5 bases from V and 4 bases from J, with 14 bases between.

The rearrangement uses TRBV5-4 and TRBJ1-4, with D possibly matching TRBD1 (6 bases). This CDR3 region has 14 residues. The germline CDR1 and CDR2 sequences are SGHNT and YYREEE (reference sequence). V was trimmed by 4 bases and J by 5 bases, leaving 12 bases between them. CDR3 protein: CASSGGGANEKLFF. The CDR3 region has the DNA TGTGCCAGCAGCGGTGGGGGGGCGAATGAAAAACTGTTTTTT.

The J gene is TRBJ2-1, the V gene TRBV6-6, with D perhaps TRBD2 (6 bases). This CDR3 is built from 16 residues. The germline gives CDR1 MNHNY, CDR2 SVGAGI (reference sequence). Trimming removed 6 bases from V and 7 bases from J, with 22 bases in between. The CDR3 DNA reads TGTGCCAGCAGCCCAGTCGGGCGGGGCCTCGGGAATGAGCAGTTCTTC. It translates to CASSPVGRGLGNEQFF.

This chain connects TRBV6-2 or TRBV6-3 to TRBJ2-1; 9 bases are shared with TRBD1. V dropped 4 bases and J dropped 14; count of bases not matched to a gene: 6. Looked up from germline, CDR1 is MNHEY and CDR2 is SVGEGT. The CDR3 covers 12 residues. This CDR3 is CASSSGRDREFF. The CDR3 DNA is TGTGCCAGCAGTTCCGGCCGGGACAGGGAGTTCTTC.

The chain carries TRBV4-2 and TRBJ2-7; D uncertain. CDR1 and CDR2 from the germline V gene are LGHNA and YNFKEQ. V dropped 0 bases and J dropped 2 bases, with 14 bases sitting between them. The CDR3 has 16 amino acids. The CDR3 DNA follows: TGTGCCAGCAGCCAAGACCTGGCAGGTGGGACCTACGAGCAGTACTTC. This translates into CASSQDLAGGTYEQYF.

This clonotype was detected a few times. V gene TRBV3-1 combines with J gene TRBJ2-2, with D perhaps TRBD1 (5 bases). V dropped 1 base and J dropped 5 bases, with 5 bases sitting between them. The CDR3 contains 13 residues. CDR1 and CDR2 (germline): LGHDT, YNNKEL (reference sequence). The CDR3 spells CASSQGTTGELFF. Here the CDR3 DNA reads TGTGCCAGCAGCCAAGGGACAACCGGGGAGCTGTTTTTT.

The genes are TRBV2 and TRBJ2-5, with 9 bases matching TRBD2. Per germline, CDR1 SNHLY and CDR2 FYNNEI. The CDR3 extends over 15 amino acids. V was clipped by 8 bases and J by 5 bases; unmatched bases: 12. As DNA, the CDR3 is TGTGCCAGCTCCACCGAGCGGGGGGCCGGTGAGACCCAGTACTTC. Translation: CASSTERGAGETQYF.

J is TRBJ2-7 and V is TRBV20-1; no clear D. The CDR3 covers 11 residues. V was cut by 2 bases and J by 3 bases, with 5 bases left in between. The germline gives CDR1 DFQATT, CDR2 SNEGSKA (reference sequence). The CDR3, as DNA: TGCAGTGCTAGATCGATCTACGAGCAGTACTTC. Encoded protein: CSARSIYEQYF.

CDR3 loop: CASSRVIRQPQHF. CDR3 in DNA: TGTGCCAGTAGTAGGGTGATCAGGCAGCCCCAGCATTTT. V usage is TRBV19 and J usage is TRBJ1-5, with no clear D. Between the trimmed V and J ends, which lost 4 bases and 7 bases, there was a span of 11 bases. CDR3 length: 13 amino acids. Germline V gene lookup returns CDR1 LNHDA and CDR2 SQIVND (reference sequence).

CDR3 loop: CASSAGGAEQFF. The DNA of the CDR3 is TGTGCCAGCAGTGCAGGGGGCGCAGAGCAGTTCTTC. V and J are TRBV28 and TRBJ2-1; TRBD1 agrees at 8 bases. V shed 5 bases and J 10 bases; nucleotides not matched to a gene: 4. The CDR3 has 12 amino acids. Germline CDR1 is MDHEN and CDR2 is SYDVKM.

The V call is TRBV19, the J call TRBJ2-5; D perhaps matches TRBD1 (5 bases). Trimming took 9 bases from V and 2 from J, leaving 16 bases between them. This CDR3 contains 14 residues. CDR1 LNHDA and CDR2 SQIVND come from the germline V gene (reference sequence). The CDR3 DNA sequence: TGTGCCAGCCGTGATTTGGGGCCGCAAGAGACCCAGTACTTC. It codes for CASRDLGPQETQYF.

The V gene is TRBV6-6, the J gene TRBJ2-3; 8 positions match TRBD2. The CDR3 is 15 amino acids. J lost 5 bases, V lost 7 bases, and 11 bases had no gene match. The germline V gene has CDR1 MNHNY and CDR2 SVGAGI (reference sequence). The CDR3: CASNPTRREVDTQYF. Written as DNA, the CDR3 is TGTGCCAGCAACCCAACGCGGCGGGAGGTAGATACGCAGTATTTT.

The CDR3 nucleotides are TGTGCCAGCAGCATAATCAGGGACCCCAATGAAAAACTGTTTTTT. Translated, it gives CASSIIRDPNEKLFF. The chain carries TRBV7-2 and TRBJ1-4; weak D call: TRBD1 (5 bases). Trimming took 5 bases from V and 5 from J, leaving 15 bases between them. CDR1 is SGHTA and CDR2 is FQGNSA in the germline V gene. CDR3 length equals 15 residues.